This note documents a single T cell receptor (beta chain) sequence. The sample holds many counts of this clonotype. Its antigen specificity is not known. No qualities accompany the bases; no much larger clone lies one base away. The study deep-sequenced TCR repertoires of sorted CD4+ and CD8+ blood T cells from severe aplastic anemia patients and healthy subjects. Ficoll-Paque density gradient centrifugation was used to isolate peripheral blood mononuclear cells. Before DNA was extracted, CD4+ and CD8+ T cells were sorted using either FACS or magnetic beads. Profiling of TCR beta VDJ combinations and CDR3 sequences used genomic DNA as the template. An Illumina HiSeq 2000 was the platform used for TCR repertoire sequencing. Per the source publication's procedure: Repertoires were assessed using TRBV/TRBJ rearrangement plots, CDR3 size and DJ length profiles, and Simpson's diversity index. Whichever DNA sequence was most abundant in the deep sequencing data was defined as the immunodominant clone. CDR3 amino acid sequences were checked for sharing between subjects and were compared against published repertoires and the VDJdb database. In-frame beta chains were kept once TCRdb had trimmed the public reads at Q25 with fastp and called clones with MiXCR. Rows with a matching CDR3 protein are joined into one entry that keeps the most common DNA and genes. TCRdb assigned the V and J calls; the authors' analysis was not used. This sample gives fewer than 100,000 distinct CDR3 sequences in total; about half of them show up just once. Approximately 62% of the sample comes from the top ten.

The data were obtained in a study of CD8+CD57+ T cells in acquired aplastic anemia (dated by TCRdb to 2016 to 2018). Regarding the complete study: On average, sorted CD4+ and CD8+ cells yielded 3.2 ug of extracted DNA, with a range of roughly 0.18 to 30 ug. An average of roughly 10 million reads for CD4+ cells and approximately 11 million reads for CD8+ cells was obtained from healthy donor samples.

Study-wide findings and limitations: Roughly 30 CD8+ CDR3 sequences were shared between patients and controls but appeared highly expressed in patients and within their immunodominant clones. Patients and healthy controls showed no significant difference in CD8+ Simpson's diversity (P=0.060).

The source material was sorted CD4+, CD8+, or CD8+CD57+ T cells (not recorded which) from PBMCs. This TCR came from a human donor in good health, serving as a control.

The CDR3 loop reads CANDRLAGDPSCYEQYF. In nucleotides, the sequence is TGTGCCAATGACAGACTAGCGGGGGACCCCAGCTGCTACGAGCAGTACTTC. The chain is encoded by TRBV11-3 joined to TRBJ2-7, and TRBD2 matches 12 of the central bases. From V the trimming removes 10 bases and from J it removes 3 bases, while the gene matches leave 16 bases of the junction unaccounted for. In the germline V gene, CDR1 corresponds to SGHNT and CDR2 to YENEEA. From its cysteine to its phenylalanine, the CDR3 spans 17 amino acids. Solely the CDR3 DNA is kept, with 51 bases framed from the first base.